This T cell receptor beta chain is drawn from a study of PD-1 blockade in classical Hodgkin lymphoma. Study-wide results and limits: Complete responders started with a diversity level that resembled newly diagnosed patients at baseline.

The time point is: cycle 4 day 1 (C4D1), after more than 5 weeks of nivolumab. Every single patient, without exception, relapsed after autologous stem cell transplantation, and brentuximab vedotin exposure varied. As regards this clone: Its target is not known.

The protocol was immunoSEQ multiplex PCR, while the TCRdb copy is restricted to in-frame clones and leaves out a portion. The profile shows some 19,000 clones, around 81% of them singletons. Germline V CDR1 and CDR2: MNHEY, SVGAGI. Unmatched junction bases numbered 4, after V lost 6 bases and J lost 2 bases. This CDR3 region has 15 residues. Sequenced material: peripheral blood mononuclear cells (PBMCs), taken before the fourth cycle of nivolumab. The chain has TRBV6-5 and TRBJ2-2; 9 bases fit TRBD1. This sequence originates from a human donor with classical Hodgkin lymphoma. The CDR3 protein is CASRSTGGNTGELFF. In DNA, the CDR3 is TGTGCCAGCAGATCAACAGGGGGCAACACCGGGGAGCTGTTTTTT.